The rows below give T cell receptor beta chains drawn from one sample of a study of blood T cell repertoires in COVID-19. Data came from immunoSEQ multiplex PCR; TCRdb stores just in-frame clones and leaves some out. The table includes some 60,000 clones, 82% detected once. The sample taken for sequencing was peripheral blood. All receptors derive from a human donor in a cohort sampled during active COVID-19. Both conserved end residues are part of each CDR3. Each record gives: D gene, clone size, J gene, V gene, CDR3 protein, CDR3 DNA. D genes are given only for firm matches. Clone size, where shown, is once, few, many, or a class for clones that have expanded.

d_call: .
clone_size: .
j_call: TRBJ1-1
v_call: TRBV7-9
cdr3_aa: CASSLLTEAFF
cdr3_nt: TGTGCCAGCAGCCTCCTGACTGAAGCTTTCTTT

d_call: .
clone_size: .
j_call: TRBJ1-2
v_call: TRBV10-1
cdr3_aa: CASSEIQNYGYTF
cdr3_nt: TGCGCCAGCAGTGAAATCCAGAACTATGGCTACACCTTC

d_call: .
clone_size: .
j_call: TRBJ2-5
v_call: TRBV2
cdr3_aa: CASSVQGRETQYF
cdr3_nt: TGTGCCAGCAGTGTACAGGGGAGGGAGACCCAGTACTTC

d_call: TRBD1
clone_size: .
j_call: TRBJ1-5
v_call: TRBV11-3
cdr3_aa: CASRGTVDIQPQHF
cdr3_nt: TGTGCCAGCAGGGGGACAGTAGATATTCAGCCCCAGCATTTT

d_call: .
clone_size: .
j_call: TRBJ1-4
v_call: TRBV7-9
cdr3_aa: CASSLGAGTLHGANEKLFF
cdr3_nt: TGTGCCAGCAGTTTAGGAGCCGGGACTCTTCACGGAGCAAATGAAAAACTGTTTTTT

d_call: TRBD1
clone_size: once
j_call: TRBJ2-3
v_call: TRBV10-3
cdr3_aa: CAGAGTGGDTQYF
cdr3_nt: TGTGCCGGAGCCGGGACAGGGGGAGATACGCAGTATTTT

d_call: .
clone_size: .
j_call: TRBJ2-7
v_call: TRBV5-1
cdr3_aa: CASRYQGGGYEQYF
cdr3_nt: TGCGCCAGCAGGTATCAGGGAGGCGGCTACGAGCAGTACTTC

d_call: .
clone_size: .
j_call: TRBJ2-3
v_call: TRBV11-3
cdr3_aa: CASSYKDGPGDTQYF
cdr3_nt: TGTGCCAGCAGCTACAAGGACGGGCCAGGGGATACGCAGTATTTT

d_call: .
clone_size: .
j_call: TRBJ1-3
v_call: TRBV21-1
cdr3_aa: CASREQGNGNTIYF
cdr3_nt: TGTGCCAGCAGGGAACAGGGGAACGGAAACACCATATATTTT

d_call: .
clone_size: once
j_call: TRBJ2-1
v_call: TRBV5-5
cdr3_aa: CASSPKAGGTEQFF
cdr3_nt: TGTGCCAGCAGCCCTAAGGCAGGGGGGACTGAGCAGTTCTTC

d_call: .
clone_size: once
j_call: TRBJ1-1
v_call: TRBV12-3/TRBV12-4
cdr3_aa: CASSSFVNTEAFF
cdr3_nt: TGTGCCAGCAGTTCCTTTGTAAACACTGAAGCTTTCTTT

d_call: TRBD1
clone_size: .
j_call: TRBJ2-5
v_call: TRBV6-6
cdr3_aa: CASSDRDGWEQETQYF
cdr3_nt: TGTGCCAGCAGCGACAGGGATGGGTGGGAGCAAGAGACCCAGTACTTC

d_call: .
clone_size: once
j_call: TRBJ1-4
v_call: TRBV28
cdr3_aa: CASSFLQGGEKLFF
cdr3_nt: TGTGCCAGCAGTTTTTTACAGGGCGGTGAAAAACTGTTTTTT

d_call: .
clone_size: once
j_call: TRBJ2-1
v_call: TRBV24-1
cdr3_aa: CATSDLARQNNEQFF
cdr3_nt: TGTGCCACCAGTGATTTGGCGAGACAGAACAATGAGCAGTTCTTC

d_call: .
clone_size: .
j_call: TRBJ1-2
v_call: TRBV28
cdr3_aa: CASSLLRNGYTF
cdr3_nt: TGTGCCAGCAGTTTATTGCGAAATGGCTACACCTTC

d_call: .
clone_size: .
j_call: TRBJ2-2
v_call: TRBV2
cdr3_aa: CASSGLRGSGELFF
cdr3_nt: TGTGCCAGCAGCGGTCTTAGGGGCTCCGGGGAGCTGTTTTTT